This is a list of T cell receptor beta chains from one sample in a study of blood T cell repertoires in COVID-19. Here immunoSEQ multiplex PCR was the method, and the copy in TCRdb shows in-frame clones only, minus some. The sample has 35,000 to 50,000 clones; approximately 85% are singletons. Sequencing was carried out using peripheral blood. The source is a human donor in a cohort sampled during active COVID-19. Each CDR3 is given without its conserved first and last residue. The D gene is left open where the match is weak.

cdr3_aa d_call j_call v_call
ATSRPQGGREKLF - TRBJ1-4 TRBV15
ASSPGDPTQY - TRBJ2-3 TRBV7-6
ASSLPGQAARTQY - TRBJ2-3 TRBV7-9
ASSGTGGGNQPQH - TRBJ1-5 TRBV19
ASSPPIGGPGTQY - TRBJ2-3 TRBV3-1/TRBV3-2
ASKLSSMDNSPLH - TRBJ1-6 TRBV19
SVDGPGGPQRWDTQY TRBD2 TRBJ2-3 TRBV29-1
ASSLGAGTSFTDTQY - TRBJ2-3 TRBV7-2
ASSLGGGFTDTQY TRBD2 TRBJ2-3 TRBV5-4
ASSLRWDRGNIQY TRBD1 TRBJ2-4 TRBV5-5
ASSSQGNQPQH TRBD1 TRBJ1-5 TRBV7-9
ASSPPGRGNEKLF - TRBJ1-4 TRBV18
ASSLDNRAKNIQY - TRBJ2-4 TRBV7-8
ASSKAQREHQPQH - TRBJ1-5 TRBV21-1
ASSYDSGGGAYEQY TRBD2 TRBJ2-7 TRBV6-5
ASSLAPTGGLSKYNEQF TRBD1 TRBJ2-1 TRBV5-4
ASSVQRQEQPQH - TRBJ1-5 TRBV9
ASSYSGSPRNEQY - TRBJ2-7 TRBV6-2/TRBV6-3
ASSGVGQGNSPLH TRBD1 TRBJ1-6 TRBV5-1
ASSRPGQGALNTQY TRBD1 TRBJ2-3 TRBV28
ASSYSGLTGKETQY - TRBJ2-5 TRBV6-5
ASSSPGGNEKLF TRBD1 TRBJ1-4 TRBV6-2/TRBV6-3
ASSQFPPGVSDTQY - TRBJ2-3 TRBV3-1/TRBV3-2
ASSPTGQYYEQY TRBD1 TRBJ2-7 TRBV11-3
ARGEGPLH - TRBJ1-6 TRBV9
ASSGQGATFTYEQY TRBD1 TRBJ2-7 TRBV19
ASSLSQGWDTEAF - TRBJ1-1 TRBV7-9
ATSSPGQDYTADQPQH TRBD1 TRBJ1-5 TRBV15
ASSFAGSYNEQF - TRBJ2-1 TRBV11-2
ASSRLAGGGAETQY TRBD2 TRBJ2-5 TRBV5-4
ASSRPGDRGAGELF TRBD1 TRBJ2-2 TRBV4-1
ASSYSVLGSGTEAF - TRBJ1-1 TRBV6-5
ASSGLDREADTQY - TRBJ2-3 TRBV2
ASSDRGRLDTQY TRBD1 TRBJ2-3 TRBV6-6
ASSTRRLMNTEAF - TRBJ1-1 TRBV5-6
ASSVGMTRSYEQY - TRBJ2-7 TRBV9
ASSLGIRADREGYEQY - TRBJ2-7 TRBV7-6
ASSLSGGGEQY TRBD2 TRBJ2-7 TRBV28
ASSPGHLSYEQY - TRBJ2-7 TRBV5-1
ASSLLAGVVDTQY TRBD2 TRBJ2-3 TRBV6-2/TRBV6-3
ASSPISREAF - TRBJ1-1 TRBV18
ASRRQGAGGYGYT TRBD1 TRBJ1-2 TRBV6-5
ASSWGQEFGYT - TRBJ1-2 TRBV28
ASGDGGLSSYEQY - TRBJ2-7 TRBV6-5
ASSSRHISYNEQF - TRBJ2-1 TRBV13
ASSYPPGANTGELF - TRBJ2-2 TRBV6-2/TRBV6-3
ASSPGTAGPSEQY TRBD2 TRBJ2-7 TRBV7-9
ASRRGRLAGNNEQF TRBD2 TRBJ2-1 TRBV28